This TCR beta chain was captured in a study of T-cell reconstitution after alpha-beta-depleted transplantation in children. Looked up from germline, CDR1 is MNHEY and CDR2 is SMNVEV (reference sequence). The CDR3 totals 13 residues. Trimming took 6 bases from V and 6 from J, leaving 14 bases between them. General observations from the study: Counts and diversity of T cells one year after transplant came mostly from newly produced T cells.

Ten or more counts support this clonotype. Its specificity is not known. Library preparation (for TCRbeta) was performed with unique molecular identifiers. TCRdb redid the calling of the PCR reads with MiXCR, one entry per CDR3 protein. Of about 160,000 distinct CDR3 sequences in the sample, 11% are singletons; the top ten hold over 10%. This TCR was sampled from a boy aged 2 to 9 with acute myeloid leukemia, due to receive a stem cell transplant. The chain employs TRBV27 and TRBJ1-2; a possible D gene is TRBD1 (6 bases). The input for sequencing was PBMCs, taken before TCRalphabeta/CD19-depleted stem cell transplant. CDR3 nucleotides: TGTGCCAGCAGATTCACAGGGAGGAATGGCTACACCTTC. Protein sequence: CASRFTGRNGYTF.